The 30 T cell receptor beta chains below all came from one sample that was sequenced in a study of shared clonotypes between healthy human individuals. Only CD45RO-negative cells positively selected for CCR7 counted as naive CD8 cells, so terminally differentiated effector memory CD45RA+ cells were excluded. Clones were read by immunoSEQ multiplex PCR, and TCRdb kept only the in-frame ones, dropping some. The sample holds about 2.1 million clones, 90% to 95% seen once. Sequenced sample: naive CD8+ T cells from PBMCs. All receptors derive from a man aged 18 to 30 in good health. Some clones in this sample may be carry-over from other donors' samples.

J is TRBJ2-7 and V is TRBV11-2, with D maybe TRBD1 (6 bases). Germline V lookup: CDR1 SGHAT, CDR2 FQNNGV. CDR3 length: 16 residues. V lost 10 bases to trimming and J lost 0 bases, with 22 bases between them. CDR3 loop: CATRKGQGPYSYEQYF. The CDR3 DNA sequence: TGTGCCACCCGAAAGGGGCAGGGGCCCTACTCCTACGAGCAGTACTTC.

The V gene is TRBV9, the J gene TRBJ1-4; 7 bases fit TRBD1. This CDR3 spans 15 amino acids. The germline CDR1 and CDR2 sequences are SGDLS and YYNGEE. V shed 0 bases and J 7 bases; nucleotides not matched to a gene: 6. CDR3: CASSVGRGLGEKLFF. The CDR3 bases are TGTGCCAGCAGCGTAGGAAGGGGGCTTGGTGAAAAACTGTTTTTT.

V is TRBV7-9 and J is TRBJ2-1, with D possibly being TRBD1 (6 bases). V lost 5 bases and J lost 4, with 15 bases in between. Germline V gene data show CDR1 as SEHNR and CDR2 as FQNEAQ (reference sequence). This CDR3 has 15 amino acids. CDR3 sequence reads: CASSANRELYNEQFF. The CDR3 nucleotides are TGTGCCAGCAGCGCGAACAGGGAACTTTACAATGAGCAGTTCTTC.

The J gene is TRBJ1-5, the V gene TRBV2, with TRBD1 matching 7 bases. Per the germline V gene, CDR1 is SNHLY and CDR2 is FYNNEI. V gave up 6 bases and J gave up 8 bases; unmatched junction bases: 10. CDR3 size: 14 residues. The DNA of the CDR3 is TGTGCCAGCAGCGTACTACAGGGGATAGAGCCCCAGCATTTT. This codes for CASSVLQGIEPQHF.

CDR3 residues: CASKPGTGWAYEQYF. The DNA for the CDR3 is TGTGCCAGCAAGCCGGGGACAGGCTGGGCCTACGAGCAGTACTTC. The rearrangement uses TRBV28 and TRBJ2-7; 8 positions match TRBD1. CDR1 and CDR2 from the germline V gene are MDHEN and SYDVKM. The CDR3 spans 15 residues. V was clipped by 7 bases and J by 2 bases; unmatched bases: 10.

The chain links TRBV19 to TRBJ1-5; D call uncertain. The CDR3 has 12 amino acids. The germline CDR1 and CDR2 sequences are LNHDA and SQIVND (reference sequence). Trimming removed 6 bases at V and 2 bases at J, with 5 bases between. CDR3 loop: CASRVGNQPQHF. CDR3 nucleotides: TGTGCCAGTAGAGTCGGCAATCAGCCCCAGCATTTT.

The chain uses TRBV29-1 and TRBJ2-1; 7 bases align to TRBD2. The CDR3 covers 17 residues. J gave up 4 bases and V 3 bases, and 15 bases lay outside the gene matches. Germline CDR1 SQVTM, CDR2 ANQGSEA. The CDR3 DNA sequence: TGCAGCGTTGACGGCGGGAGCAAATCGTTATCGTACAATGAGCAGTTCTTC. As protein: CSVDGGSKSLSYNEQFF.

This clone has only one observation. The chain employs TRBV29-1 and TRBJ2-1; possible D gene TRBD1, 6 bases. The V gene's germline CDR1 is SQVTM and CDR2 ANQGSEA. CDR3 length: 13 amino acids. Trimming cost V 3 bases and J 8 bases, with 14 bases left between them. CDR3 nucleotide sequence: TGCAGCGTTGAGGCGGACAGAGGCCATGAGCAGTTCTTC. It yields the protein CSVEADRGHEQFF.

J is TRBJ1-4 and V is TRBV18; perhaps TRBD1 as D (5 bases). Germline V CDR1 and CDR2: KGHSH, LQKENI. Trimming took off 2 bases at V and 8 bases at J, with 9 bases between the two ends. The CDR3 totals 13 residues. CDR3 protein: CASSPGDDEKLFF. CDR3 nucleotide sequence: TGTGCCAGCTCACCAGGGGACGACGAAAAACTGTTTTTT.

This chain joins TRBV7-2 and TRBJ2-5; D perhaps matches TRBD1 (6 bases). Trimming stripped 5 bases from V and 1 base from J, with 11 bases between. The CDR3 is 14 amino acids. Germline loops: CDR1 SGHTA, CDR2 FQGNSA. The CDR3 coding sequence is TGTGCCAGCAGCCCCGGACAGATCCAAGAGACCCAGTACTTC. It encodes CASSPGQIQETQYF.

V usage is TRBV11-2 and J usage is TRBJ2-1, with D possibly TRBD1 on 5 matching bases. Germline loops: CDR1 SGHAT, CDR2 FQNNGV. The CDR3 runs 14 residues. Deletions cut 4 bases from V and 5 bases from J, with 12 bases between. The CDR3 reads CASSSTVTDNEQFF. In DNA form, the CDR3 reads TGTGCCAGCAGCTCAACAGTGACAGACAATGAGCAGTTCTTC.

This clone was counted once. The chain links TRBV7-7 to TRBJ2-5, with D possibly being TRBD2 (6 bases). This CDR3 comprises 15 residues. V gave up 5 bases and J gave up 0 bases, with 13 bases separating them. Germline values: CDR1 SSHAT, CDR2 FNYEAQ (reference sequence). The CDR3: CASSMRRGNQETQYF. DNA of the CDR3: TGTGCCAGCAGCATGAGGAGGGGAAACCAAGAGACCCAGTACTTC.

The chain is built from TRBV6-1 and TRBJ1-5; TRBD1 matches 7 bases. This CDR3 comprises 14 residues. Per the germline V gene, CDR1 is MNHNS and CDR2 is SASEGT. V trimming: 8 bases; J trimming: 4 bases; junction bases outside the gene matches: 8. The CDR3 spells CASGRRGRNQPQHF. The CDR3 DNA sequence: TGTGCCAGCGGGCGGAGGGGGCGGAATCAGCCCCAGCATTTT.

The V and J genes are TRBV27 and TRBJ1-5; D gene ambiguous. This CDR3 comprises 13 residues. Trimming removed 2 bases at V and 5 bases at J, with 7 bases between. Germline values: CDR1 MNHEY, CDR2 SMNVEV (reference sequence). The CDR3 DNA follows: TGTGCCAGCAGTTTAACTTCCTATCAGCCCCAGCATTTT. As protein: CASSLTSYQPQHF.

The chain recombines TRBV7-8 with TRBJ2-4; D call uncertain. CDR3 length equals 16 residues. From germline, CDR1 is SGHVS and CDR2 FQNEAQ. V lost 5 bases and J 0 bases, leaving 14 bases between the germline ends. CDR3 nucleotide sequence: TGTGCCAGCAGCCCTGACCCCTACCTAGCCAAAAACATTCAGTACTTC. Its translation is CASSPDPYLAKNIQYF.

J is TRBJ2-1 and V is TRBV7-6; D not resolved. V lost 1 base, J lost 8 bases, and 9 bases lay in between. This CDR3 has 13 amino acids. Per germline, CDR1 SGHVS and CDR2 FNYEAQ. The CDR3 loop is CASSLEPRHEQFF. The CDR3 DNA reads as TGTGCCAGCAGCTTAGAACCTCGGCATGAGCAGTTCTTC.

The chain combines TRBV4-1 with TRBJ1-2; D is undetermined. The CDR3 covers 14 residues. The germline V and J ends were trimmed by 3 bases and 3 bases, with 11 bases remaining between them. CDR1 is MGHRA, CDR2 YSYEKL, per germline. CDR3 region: CASSQWVADYGYTF. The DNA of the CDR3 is TGCGCCAGCAGCCAGTGGGTGGCAGACTATGGCTACACCTTC.

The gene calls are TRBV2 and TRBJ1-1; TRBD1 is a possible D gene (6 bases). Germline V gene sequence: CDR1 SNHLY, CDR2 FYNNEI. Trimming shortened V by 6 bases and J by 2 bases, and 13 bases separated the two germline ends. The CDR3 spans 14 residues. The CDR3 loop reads CASSAPRGNTEAFF. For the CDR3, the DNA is TGTGCCAGCAGCGCACCCAGGGGCAACACTGAAGCTTTCTTT.

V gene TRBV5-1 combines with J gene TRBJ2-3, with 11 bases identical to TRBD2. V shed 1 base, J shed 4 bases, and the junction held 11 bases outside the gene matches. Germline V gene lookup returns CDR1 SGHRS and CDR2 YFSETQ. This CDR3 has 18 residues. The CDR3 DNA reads TGCGCCAGCAGCTTGATACTTCTAGCGGGAGGACGCCCAGATACGCAGTATTTT. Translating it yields CASSLILLAGGRPDTQYF.

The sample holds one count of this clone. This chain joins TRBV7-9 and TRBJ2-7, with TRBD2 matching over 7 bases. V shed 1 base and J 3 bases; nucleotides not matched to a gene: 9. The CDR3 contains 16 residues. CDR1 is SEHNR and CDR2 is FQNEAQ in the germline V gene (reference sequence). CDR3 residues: CASSLEASLAVYEQYF. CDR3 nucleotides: TGTGCCAGCAGCTTAGAAGCCAGTCTAGCGGTCTACGAGCAGTACTTC.

CDR3 loop: CASSVWDSKRGGELFF. CDR3 in DNA: TGTGCCAGCAGCGTATGGGACTCTAAACGCGGGGGGGAGCTGTTTTTT. V is TRBV9 and J is TRBJ2-2; tentative D call: TRBD2 (6 bases). Germline-derived CDR1 and CDR2 are SGDLS and YYNGEE. V was trimmed by 1 base and J by 8 bases, leaving 18 bases between them. This CDR3 is 16 amino acids long.

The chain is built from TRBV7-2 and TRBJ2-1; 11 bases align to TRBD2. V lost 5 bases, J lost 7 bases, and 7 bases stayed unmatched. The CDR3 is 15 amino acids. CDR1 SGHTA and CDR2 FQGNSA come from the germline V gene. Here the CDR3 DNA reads TGTGCCAGCAGCCCTACTAGCGGGAGTGATAATGAGCAGTTCTTC. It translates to CASSPTSGSDNEQFF.

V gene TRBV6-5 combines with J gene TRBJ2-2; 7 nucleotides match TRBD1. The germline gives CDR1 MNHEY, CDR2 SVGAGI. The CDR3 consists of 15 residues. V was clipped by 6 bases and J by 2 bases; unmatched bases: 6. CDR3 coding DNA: TGTGCCAGCAGAACCGGGACAGCCAACACCGGGGAGCTGTTTTTT. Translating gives CASRTGTANTGELFF.

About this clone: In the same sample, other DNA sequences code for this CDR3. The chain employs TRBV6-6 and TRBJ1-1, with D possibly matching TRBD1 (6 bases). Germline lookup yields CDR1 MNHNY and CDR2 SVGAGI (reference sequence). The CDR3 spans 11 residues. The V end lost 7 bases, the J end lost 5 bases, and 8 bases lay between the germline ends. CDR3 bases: TGTGCCAGCACCCAGGGGACTGAAGCTTTCTTT. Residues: CASTQGTEAFF.

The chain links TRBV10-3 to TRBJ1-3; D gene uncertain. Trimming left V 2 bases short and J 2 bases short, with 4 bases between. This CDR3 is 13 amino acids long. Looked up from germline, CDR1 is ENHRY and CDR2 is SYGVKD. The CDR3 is CAISEPPGNTIYF. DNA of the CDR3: TGTGCCATCAGTGAGCCCCCTGGAAACACCATATATTTT.

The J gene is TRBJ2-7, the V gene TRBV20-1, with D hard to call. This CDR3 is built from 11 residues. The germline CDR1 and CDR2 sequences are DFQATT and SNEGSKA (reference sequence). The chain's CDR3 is CSVYPDYEQYF. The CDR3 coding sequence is TGCAGCGTATACCCCGACTACGAGCAGTACTTC.

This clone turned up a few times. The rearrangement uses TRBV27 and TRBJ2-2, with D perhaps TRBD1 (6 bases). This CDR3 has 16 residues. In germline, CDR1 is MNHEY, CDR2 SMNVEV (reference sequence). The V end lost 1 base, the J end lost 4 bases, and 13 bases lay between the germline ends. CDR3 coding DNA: TGTGCCAGCAGTTTATTCCCCCTACAGGGCACCGGGGAGCTGTTTTTT. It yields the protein CASSLFPLQGTGELFF.

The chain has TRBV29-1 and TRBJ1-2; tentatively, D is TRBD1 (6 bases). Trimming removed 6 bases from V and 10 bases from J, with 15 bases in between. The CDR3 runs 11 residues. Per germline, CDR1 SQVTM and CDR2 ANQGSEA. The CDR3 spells CSVPGGGHYTF. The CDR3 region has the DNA TGCAGCGTCCCCGGGGGCGGCCACTACACCTTC.

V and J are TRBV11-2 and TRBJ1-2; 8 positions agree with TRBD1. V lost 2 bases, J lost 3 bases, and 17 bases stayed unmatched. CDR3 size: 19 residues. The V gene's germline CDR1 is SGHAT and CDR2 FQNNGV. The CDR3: CASSLPTGWMTGEYYGYTF. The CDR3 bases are TGTGCCAGCAGCTTACCAACGGGGTGGATGACAGGGGAGTACTATGGCTACACCTTC.

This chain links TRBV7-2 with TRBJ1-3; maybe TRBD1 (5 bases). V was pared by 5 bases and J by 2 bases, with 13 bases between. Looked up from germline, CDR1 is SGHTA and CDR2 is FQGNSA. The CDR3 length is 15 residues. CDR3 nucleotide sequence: TGTGCCAGCAGCCCCCGCGGGGGGACTGGAAACACCATATATTTT. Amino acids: CASSPRGGTGNTIYF. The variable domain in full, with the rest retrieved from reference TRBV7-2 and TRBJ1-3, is GAGVSQSPSNKVTEKGKDVELRCDPISGHTALYWYRQSLGQGLEFLIYFQGNSAPDKSGLPSDRFSAERTGGSVSTLTIQRTQQEDSAVYLCASSPRGGTGNTIYFGEGSWLTVV.